The sequence of this TCR beta chain was determined in a study of shared clonotypes between healthy human individuals. The wider study: Researchers assigned three CD4 naive, three CD4 memory, two CD8 naive and one CD8 memory plate to each donor.

The V gene's germline CDR1 is LNHNV and CDR2 YYDKDF (reference sequence). V lost 0 bases to trimming and J lost 2 bases, with 8 bases between them. The CDR3 sequence is 15 residues long. Notes on the study in general: Estimated clonotype richness was generally higher in naive than memory subsets. Rarefaction exposed incomplete sorted-subset sequencing despite large depth.

Comments on this clone: No antigen is known for it.

Deep was the level at which the assay was run. Clones were read by immunoSEQ multiplex PCR, and TCRdb kept only the in-frame ones, dropping some. The sample has more than 2,000,000 clones; more than 80% are singletons. Sequencing used naive CD4+ T cells from PBMCs. Stated subset: CD45RA+ positively selected. This chain uses TRBV15 with TRBJ1-5; D is uncertain. The TCR comes from a man aged 18-30 years in good health. Some clones in this sample may be carry-over from other donors' samples. The CDR3 DNA sequence: TGTGCCACCAGCAGAGACCGGCTCGGCAATCAGCCCCAGCATTTT. Encoded protein: CATSRDRLGNQPQHF.